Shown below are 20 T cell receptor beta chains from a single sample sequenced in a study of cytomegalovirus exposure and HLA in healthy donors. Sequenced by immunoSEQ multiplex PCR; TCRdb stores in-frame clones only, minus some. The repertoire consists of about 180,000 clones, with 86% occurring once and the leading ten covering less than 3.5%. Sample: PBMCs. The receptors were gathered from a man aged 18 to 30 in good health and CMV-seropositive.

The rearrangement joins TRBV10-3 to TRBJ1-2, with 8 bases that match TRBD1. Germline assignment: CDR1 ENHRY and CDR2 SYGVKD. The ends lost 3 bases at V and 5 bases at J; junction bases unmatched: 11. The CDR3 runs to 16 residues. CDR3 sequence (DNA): TGTGCCATCAGTGATCGAGAATGGACAGGGTTTTATGGCTACACCTTC. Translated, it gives CAISDREWTGFYGYTF.

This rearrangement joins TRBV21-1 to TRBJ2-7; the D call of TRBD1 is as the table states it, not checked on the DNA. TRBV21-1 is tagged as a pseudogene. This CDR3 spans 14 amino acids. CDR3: CASSKGTGFYEQYF. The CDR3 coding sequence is TGTGCCAGCAGCAAAGGGACAGGGTTCTACGAGCAGTACTTC.

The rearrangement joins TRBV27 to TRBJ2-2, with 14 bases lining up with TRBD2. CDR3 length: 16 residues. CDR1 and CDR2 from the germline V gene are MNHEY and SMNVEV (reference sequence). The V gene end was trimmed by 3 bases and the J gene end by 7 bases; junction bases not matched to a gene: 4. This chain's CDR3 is CASSLTSGGASGELFF. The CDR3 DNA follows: TGTGCCAGCAGTTTGACTAGCGGGGGGGCAAGCGGGGAGCTGTTTTTT.

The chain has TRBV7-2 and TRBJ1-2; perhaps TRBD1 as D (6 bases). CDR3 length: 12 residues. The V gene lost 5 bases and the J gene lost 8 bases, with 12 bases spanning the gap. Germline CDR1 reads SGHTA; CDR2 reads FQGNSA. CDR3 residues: CASSRDRNGYTF. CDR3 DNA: TGTGCCAGCAGCCGAGACAGGAACGGCTACACCTTC.

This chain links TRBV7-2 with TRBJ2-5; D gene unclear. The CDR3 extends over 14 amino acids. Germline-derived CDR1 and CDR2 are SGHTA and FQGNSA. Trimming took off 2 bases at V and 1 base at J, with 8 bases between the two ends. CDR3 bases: TGTGCCAGCAGCTTATCCTCCTTCCAAGAGACCCAGTACTTC. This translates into CASSLSSFQETQYF.

CDR3 protein: CASSFRTGDPYEQYF. The CDR3 nucleotides read TGCGCCAGCAGCTTCCGGACAGGGGACCCCTACGAGCAGTACTTC. V gene TRBV5-1 combines with J gene TRBJ2-7; 9 bases are a match to TRBD1. This CDR3 has 15 amino acids. Germline trimming cut 2 bases from V and 2 bases from J; bases unmatched to any gene: 5. Germline CDR1 and CDR2: SGHRS and YFSETQ.

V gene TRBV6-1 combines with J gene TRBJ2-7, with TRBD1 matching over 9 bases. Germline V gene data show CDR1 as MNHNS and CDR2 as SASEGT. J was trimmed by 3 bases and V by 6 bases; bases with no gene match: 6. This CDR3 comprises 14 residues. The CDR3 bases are TGTGCCAGCAGACTCGGGACAGGGCTCTACGAGCAGTACTTC. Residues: CASRLGTGLYEQYF.

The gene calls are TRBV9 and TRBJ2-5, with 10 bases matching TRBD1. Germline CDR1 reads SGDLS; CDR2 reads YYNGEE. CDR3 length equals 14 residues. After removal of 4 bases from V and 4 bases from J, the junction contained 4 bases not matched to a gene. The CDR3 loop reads CASSSGQGGETQYF. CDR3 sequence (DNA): TGTGCCAGCAGCTCCGGACAGGGGGGAGAGACCCAGTACTTC.

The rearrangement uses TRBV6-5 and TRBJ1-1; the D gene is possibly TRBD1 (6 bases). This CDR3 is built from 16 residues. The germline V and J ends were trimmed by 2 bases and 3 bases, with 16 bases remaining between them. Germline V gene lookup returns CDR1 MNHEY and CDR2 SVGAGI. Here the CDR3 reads CASSYPGQPGDTEAFF. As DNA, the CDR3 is TGTGCCAGCAGTTACCCCGGACAGCCCGGGGACACTGAAGCTTTCTTT.

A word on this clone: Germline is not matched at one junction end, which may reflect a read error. The CDR3 is CASSSGLAVTDTQYF. The CDR3 bases are TGTGCTAGCAGCTCGGGACTAGCGGTCACAGATACGCAGTATTTT. This chain links TRBV7-7 with TRBJ2-3, with 11 positions matching TRBD2. The CDR3 totals 15 residues. CDR1 is SSHAT, CDR2 FNYEAQ, per germline (reference sequence).

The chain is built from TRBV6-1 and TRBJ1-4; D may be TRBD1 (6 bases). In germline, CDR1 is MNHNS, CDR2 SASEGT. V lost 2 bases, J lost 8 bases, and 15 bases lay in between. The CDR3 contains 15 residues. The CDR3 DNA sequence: TGTGCCAGCAGTGAATCTCGGGGGGCCAGCGAAAAACTGTTTTTT. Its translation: CASSESRGASEKLFF.

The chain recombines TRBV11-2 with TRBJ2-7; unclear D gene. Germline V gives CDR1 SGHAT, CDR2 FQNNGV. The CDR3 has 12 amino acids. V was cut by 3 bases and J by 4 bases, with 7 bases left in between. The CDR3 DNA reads TGTGCCAGCAGCTTTTCCCCATACGAGCAGTACTTC. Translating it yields CASSFSPYEQYF.

The CDR3 DNA follows: TGTGCCAGTCTATACCAGGGGGGTGAAGCTTTCTTT. This translates into CASLYQGGEAFF. The V and J genes are TRBV6-6 and TRBJ1-1; 7 positions agree with TRBD1. Losses at the gene ends were 9 bases for V and 7 bases for J; bases not matched to a gene: 8. The CDR3 totals 12 residues. CDR1 is MNHNY and CDR2 is SVGAGI in the germline V gene (reference sequence).

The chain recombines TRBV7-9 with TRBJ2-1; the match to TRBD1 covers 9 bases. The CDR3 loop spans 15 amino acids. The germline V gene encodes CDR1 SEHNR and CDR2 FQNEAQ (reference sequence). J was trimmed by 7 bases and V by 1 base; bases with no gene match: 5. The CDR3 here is CASSLGTGEGNEQFF. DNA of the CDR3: TGTGCCAGCAGCTTAGGGACAGGGGAGGGAAATGAGCAGTTCTTC.

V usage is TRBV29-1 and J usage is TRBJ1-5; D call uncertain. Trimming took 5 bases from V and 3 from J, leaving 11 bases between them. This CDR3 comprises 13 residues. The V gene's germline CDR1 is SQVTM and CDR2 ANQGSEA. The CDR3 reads CSVSVQPNQPQHF. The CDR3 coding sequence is TGCAGCGTTTCGGTACAGCCCAATCAGCCCCAGCATTTT.

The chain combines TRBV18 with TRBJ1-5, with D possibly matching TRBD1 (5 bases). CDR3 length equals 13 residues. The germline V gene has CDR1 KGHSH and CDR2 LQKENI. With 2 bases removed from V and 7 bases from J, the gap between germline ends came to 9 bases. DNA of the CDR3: TGTGCCAGCTCACCAGGGGCAAGGCAGCCCCAGCATTTT. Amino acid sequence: CASSPGARQPQHF.

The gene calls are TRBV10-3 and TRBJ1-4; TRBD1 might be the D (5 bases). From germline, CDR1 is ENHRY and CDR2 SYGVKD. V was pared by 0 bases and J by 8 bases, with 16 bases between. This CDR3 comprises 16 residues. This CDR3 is CAISESSGPRGEKLFF. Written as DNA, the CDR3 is TGTGCCATCAGTGAGTCTTCAGGGCCAAGAGGAGAAAAACTGTTTTTT.

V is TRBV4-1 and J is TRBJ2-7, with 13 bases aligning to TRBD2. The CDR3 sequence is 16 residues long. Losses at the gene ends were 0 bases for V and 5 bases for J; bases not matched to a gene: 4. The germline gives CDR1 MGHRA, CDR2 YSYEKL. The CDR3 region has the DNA TGCGCCAGCAGCCAAGACTGGACTAGCGGGAGACACGAGCAGTACTTC. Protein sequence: CASSQDWTSGRHEQYF.

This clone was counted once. The CDR3 reads CASSLSIGGTWGYTF. The CDR3, as DNA: TGTGCCAGCAGTTTATCGATCGGGGGGACGTGGGGCTACACCTTC. This chain joins TRBV27 and TRBJ1-2; D is perhaps TRBD1 (5 bases). The length of the CDR3 is 15 residues. V lost 0 bases and J lost 8, with 16 bases in between. From germline, CDR1 is MNHEY and CDR2 SMNVEV (reference sequence).

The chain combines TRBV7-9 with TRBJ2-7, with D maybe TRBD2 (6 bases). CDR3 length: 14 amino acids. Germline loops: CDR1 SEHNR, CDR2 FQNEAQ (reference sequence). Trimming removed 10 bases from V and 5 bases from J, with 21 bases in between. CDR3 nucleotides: TGTGCCACTGCTCGGGGGTCAGGGCTCCACGAGCAGTACTTC. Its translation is CATARGSGLHEQYF.